This paragraph covers one T cell receptor (beta chain) sequence. What it binds is unknown. The data were obtained in a study of T-cell memory formation after mild COVID-19. Looking at the study overall: There were largely donor-specific TCR clusters. Study conclusions and caveats: Pre-infection memory carried some responding clones, suggesting that cross-reactive memory joined.

Constant-segment primers served in 5'RACE that generated TCR alpha and TCR beta cDNA libraries bearing sample barcodes and UMIs. TCRdb re-called the 5' RACE reads through MiXCR, storing one row per CDR3 protein. The profile shows roughly 600,000 distinct CDR3 sequences, more than 15% of them singletons. What was sequenced was PBMCs or a T cell subset sorted from them (not recorded which). This sequence was found in an adult woman who had mild COVID-19 (a few samples of this study predate the infection). Cell type and time point are not known.

The CDR3 loop is CASSRSPPMETTGELFF. The CDR3 DNA is TGTGCCAGCAGCCGAAGCCCACCAATGGAGACCACCGGGGAGCTGTTTTTT. The rearrangement links TRBV4-2 to TRBJ2-2; the D is unclear. Germline CDR1 LGHNA, CDR2 YNFKEQ. The germline V and J ends were trimmed by 4 bases and 4 bases, with 19 bases remaining between them. CDR3 length: 17 amino acids.